This TCR beta chain was captured in a study of T cells after yellow fever vaccination. Regarding the study as a whole: Highly abundant clonotypes carried over from the bulk population could end up in FACS-sorted repertoires as contaminants.

Synthesis of TCR cDNA relied on 5'RACE template switching, which attached a universal primer site and UMIs. TCRdb re-called the 5' RACE reads through MiXCR, storing one row per CDR3 protein. In the table there are approximately 610,000 distinct CDR3 sequences, less than 20% of which are singletons. This clonotype has just a few counts. The antigen is unknown. This TCR was recovered from a man aged 18 to 29 who received the YFV17D yellow fever vaccine. Sequencing was performed on PBMCs, taken 4 to 5 days after the first yellow fever vaccination.

The CDR3, as DNA: TGTGCCAGCAGTTTTGGGGGGAGCGGTGAAGCTTTCTTT. It translates to CASSFGGSGEAFF. V usage is TRBV12-3 or TRBV12-4 and J usage is TRBJ1-1; a possible D gene is TRBD1 (5 bases). CDR3 length: 13 amino acids. V was pared by 3 bases and J by 7 bases, with 12 bases between.